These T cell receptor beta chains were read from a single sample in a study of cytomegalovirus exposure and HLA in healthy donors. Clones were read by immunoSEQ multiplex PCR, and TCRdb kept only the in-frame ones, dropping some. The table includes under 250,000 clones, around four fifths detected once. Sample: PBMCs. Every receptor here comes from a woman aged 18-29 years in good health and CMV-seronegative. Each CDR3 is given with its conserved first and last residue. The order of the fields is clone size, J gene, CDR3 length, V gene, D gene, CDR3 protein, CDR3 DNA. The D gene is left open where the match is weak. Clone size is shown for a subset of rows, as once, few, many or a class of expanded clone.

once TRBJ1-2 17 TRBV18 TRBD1 CASSPGQGGPSKDGYTF TGTGCCAGCTCACCTGGCCAGGGGGGTCCCTCGAAAGATGGCTACACCTTC
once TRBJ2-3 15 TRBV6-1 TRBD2 CASSLAGRGTDTQYF TGTGCCAGCAGCCTAGCGGGAAGGGGGACAGATACGCAGTATTTT
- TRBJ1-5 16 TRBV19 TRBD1 CASSIDGDRFHQPQHF TGTGCCAGTAGTATAGATGGGGACAGGTTCCATCAGCCCCAGCATTTT
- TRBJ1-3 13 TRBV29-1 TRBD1 CSVTGGIGNTIYF TGCAGCGTCACAGGGGGAATAGGAAACACCATATATTTT
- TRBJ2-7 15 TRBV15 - CATSTGDSYSYEQYF TGTGCCACCAGCACAGGAGACAGTTACTCCTACGAGCAGTACTTC
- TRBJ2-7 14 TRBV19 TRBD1 CASSIGHRGYEQYF TGTGCCAGTAGTATAGGACACAGGGGATACGAGCAGTACTTC
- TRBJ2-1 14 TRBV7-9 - CASSPTGPTGEQFF TGTGCCAGCAGCCCCACTGGGCCCACGGGTGAGCAGTTCTTC
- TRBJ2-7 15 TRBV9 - CASSVDGGPIYEQYF TGTGCCAGCAGCGTAGACGGGGGGCCGATCTACGAGCAGTACTTC
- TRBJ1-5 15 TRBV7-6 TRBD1 CASSPGTGANQPQHF TGTGCCAGCAGCCCAGGGACAGGCGCCAATCAGCCCCAGCATTTT
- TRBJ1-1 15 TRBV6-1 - CASRGEGLGNTEAFF TGTGCCAGCAGAGGGGAGGGACTGGGGAACACTGAAGCTTTCTTT
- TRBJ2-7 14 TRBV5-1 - CASSLGDLGGEQYF TGCGCCAGCAGCTTGGGGGACCTAGGGGGAGAGCAGTACTTC
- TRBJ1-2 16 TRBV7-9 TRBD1 CASSPPTGQGAKGYTF TGTGCCAGCAGCCCCCCTACGGGACAGGGGGCTAAAGGCTACACCTTC
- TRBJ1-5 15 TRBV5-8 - CASSLGPGGNQPQHF TGTGCCAGCAGCTTGGGTCCCGGTGGCAATCAGCCCCAGCATTTT
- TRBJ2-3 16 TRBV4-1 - CASSQIRVAMPDTQYF TGCGCCAGCAGCCAGATCAGGGTGGCGATGCCAGATACGCAGTATTTT
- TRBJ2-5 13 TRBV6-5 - CASRTDSQETQYF TGTGCCAGCAGAACGGACAGTCAAGAGACCCAGTACTTC
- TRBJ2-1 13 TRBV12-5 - CASGRDFYNEQFF TGTGCTAGTGGCCGGGACTTTTACAATGAGCAGTTCTTC
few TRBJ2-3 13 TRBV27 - CASSLLGTDTQYF TGTGCCAGCAGTCTCCTCGGCACAGATACGCAGTATTTT
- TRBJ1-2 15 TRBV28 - CASRIPYGLNYGYTF TGTGCCAGCAGAATACCTTATGGACTGAACTATGGCTACACCTTC
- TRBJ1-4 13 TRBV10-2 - CASGIRGGEKLFF TGCGCCAGCGGGATTCGGGGAGGTGAAAAACTGTTTTTT
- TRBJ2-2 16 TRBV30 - CAWSARWGLTTGELFF TGTGCCTGGAGCGCCCGTTGGGGGCTCACCACCGGGGAGCTGTTTTTT